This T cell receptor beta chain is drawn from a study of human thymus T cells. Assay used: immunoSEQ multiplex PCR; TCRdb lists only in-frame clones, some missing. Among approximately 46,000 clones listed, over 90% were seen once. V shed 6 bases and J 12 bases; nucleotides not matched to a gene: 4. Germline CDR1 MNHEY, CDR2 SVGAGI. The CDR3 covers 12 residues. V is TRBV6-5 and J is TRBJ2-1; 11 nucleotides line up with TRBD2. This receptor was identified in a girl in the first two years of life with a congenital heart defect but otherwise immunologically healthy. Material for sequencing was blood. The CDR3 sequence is CASSLAGGLQFF. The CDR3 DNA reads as TGTGCCAGCAGCCTAGCGGGAGGTCTGCAGTTCTTC.